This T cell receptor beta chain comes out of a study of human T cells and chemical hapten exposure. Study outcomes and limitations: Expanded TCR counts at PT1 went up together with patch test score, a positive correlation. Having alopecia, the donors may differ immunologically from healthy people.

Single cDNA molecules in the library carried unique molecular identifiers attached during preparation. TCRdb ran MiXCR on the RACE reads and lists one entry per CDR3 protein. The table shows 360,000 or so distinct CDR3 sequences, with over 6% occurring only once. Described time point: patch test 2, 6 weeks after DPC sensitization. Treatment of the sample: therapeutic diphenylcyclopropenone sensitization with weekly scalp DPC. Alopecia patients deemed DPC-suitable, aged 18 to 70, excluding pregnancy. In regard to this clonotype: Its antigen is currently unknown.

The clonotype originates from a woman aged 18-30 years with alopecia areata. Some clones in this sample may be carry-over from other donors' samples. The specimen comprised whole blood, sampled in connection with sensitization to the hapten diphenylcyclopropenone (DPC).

This CDR3 reads CASSRGQGLALEQYF. The CDR3 DNA sequence: TGTGCCAGCAGTCGCGGACAGGGGTTAGCACTCGAGCAGTACTTC. The chain uses TRBV27 and TRBJ2-7; 9 bases are a match to TRBD1. CDR1 and CDR2 (germline): MNHEY, SMNVEV (reference sequence). V was clipped by 5 bases and J by 6 bases; unmatched bases: 11. The CDR3 has 15 amino acids.